The T cell receptor (beta chain) under discussion was sequenced for a study of blood T cell repertoires in COVID-19. The CDR3 is 15 residues long. The V gene's germline CDR1 is SGHDT and CDR2 YYEEEE. With 3 bases clipped from V and 4 bases from J, the junction kept 9 bases outside the gene matches. The repertoire was sequenced with immunoSEQ multiplex PCR; TCRdb's copy has only in-frame clones and lacks some. The sample has over 95,000 clones; around 84% are singletons. This receptor was identified in a middle-aged woman with acute or convalescent COVID-19. The chain recombines TRBV5-6 with TRBJ1-2; TRBD1 matches 7 bases. The specimen was peripheral blood. CDR3 bases: TGTGCCAGCAGCTCTCGACAGGGAGGTAGCTATGGCTACACCTTC. Translating gives CASSSRQGGSYGYTF.